A selection of T cell receptor beta chains follows, all from one sample in a study of CXCR3-negative and CXCR3-positive naive CD8 T cells. For each CDR3 protein, TCRdb gives one entry from its re-call of the 5' RACE reads, without DNA. This sample contains some 61,000 distinct CDR3 sequences. Source material: naive CXCR3- CD8+ T cells from blood. These receptors originate from a human donor in good health. Some clones in this sample may be carry-over from other donors' samples. Both conserved end residues are part of each CDR3. Each record gives: V gene, J gene, CDR3 protein.

>TRBV27|TRBJ2-7
CASSLTSDRIQYEQYF
>TRBV29-1|TRBJ1-1
CSARVGAEAFF
>TRBV29-1|TRBJ2-1
CSVEWDRGYNEQFF
>TRBV29-1|TRBJ2-5
CSVDFGTGGPETQYF
>TRBV2|TRBJ2-1
CASSPITYNEQFF
>TRBV7-2|TRBJ2-3
CASSFGAGYTDTQYF
>TRBV27|TRBJ2-1
CASSPSSLEQFF
>TRBV6-2/TRBV6-3|TRBJ2-2
CASRDRLPSANTGELFF
>TRBV12-3/TRBV12-4|TRBJ2-1
CASSLRQGSYNEQFF
>TRBV7-7|TRBJ2-1
CASSLGSGPEVYNEQFF
>TRBV29-1|TRBJ1-1
CSVGYMNTEAFF
>TRBV7-9|TRBJ2-7
CASSLVGNEAAMIGYEQYF
>TRBV29-1|TRBJ1-2
CSVDQGPDGYTF
>TRBV14|TRBJ1-1
CASSHITKAPAYGEAFF
>TRBV6-2/TRBV6-3|TRBJ2-5
CASSPSRGVETQYF
>TRBV12-3/TRBV12-4|TRBJ1-3
CASNDGEYGNTIYF
>TRBV29-1|TRBJ2-1
CSVDPGTGWNEQFF
>TRBV28|TRBJ1-1
CASSLPQNTEAFF
>TRBV12-3/TRBV12-4|TRBJ2-2
CASSSRLDPGELFF
>TRBV19|TRBJ1-1
CASSIRGQKNTEAFF
>TRBV29-1|TRBJ2-5
CSALIGAETQYF
>TRBV4-2|TRBJ2-7
CASSQEWTGTYEQYF
>TRBV19|TRBJ2-7
CASSIGGYEQYF
>TRBV15|TRBJ2-3
CATSRYLADTQYF
>TRBV6-2/TRBV6-3|TRBJ2-7
CASSQSYEQYF
>TRBV9|TRBJ2-2
CASASSNTGELFF
>TRBV29-1|TRBJ2-1
CSVEDRTVGTGLSYNEQFF
>TRBV20-1|TRBJ2-5
CSAREPGLYGETQYF
>TRBV12-3/TRBV12-4|TRBJ2-7
CASSSRTNRPGSYEQYF
>TRBV19|TRBJ2-2
CASSIPPDRGYTGELFF
>TRBV7-6|TRBJ2-3
CASSTLAGSTDTQYF
>TRBV24-1|TRBJ2-1
CATSDFRGWDEQFF
>TRBV12-3/TRBV12-4|TRBJ1-1
CASSFRTGVAEAFF
>TRBV13|TRBJ2-5
CASSSGTGVGTQYF
>TRBV11-2|TRBJ2-2
CASSRSGELFF
>TRBV7-6|TRBJ2-5
CASREGAAQETQYF
>TRBV4-3|TRBJ2-2
CASSQDHRSGGETGELFF
>TRBV28|TRBJ1-4
CASSFRLLEKLFF
>TRBV4-2|TRBJ2-3
CASSLGTNTDTQYF
>TRBV29-1|TRBJ2-2
CSVVPAGENTGELFF
>TRBV7-6|TRBJ2-3
CASSLTLGQGDPGTQYF